The rows below give T cell receptor beta chains drawn from one sample of a study of shared clonotypes between healthy human individuals. Some clones are missing from TCRdb's copy, which holds only in-frame ones; the method was immunoSEQ multiplex PCR. The sample yields roughly 480,000 clones, around 80% seen once. Input material: PBMCs. These receptors all stem from a woman in her thirties or forties in good health. Some clones in this sample may be carry-over from other donors' samples. Each CDR3 is given with its conserved first and last residue. A D gene is named only where the DNA matches it firmly. Not every row has a clone size; where given, it reads once, few, many or a size class.

clone_size d_call j_call v_call cdr3_aa cdr3_nt
NA NA TRBJ2-2 TRBV19 CASSIARQDAGELFF TGTGCCAGTAGTATAGCCCGACAGGACGCCGGGGAGCTGTTTTTT
few NA TRBJ2-7 TRBV19 CASSAGTNNYEQYF TGTGCCAGTAGCGCCGGGACAAATAACTACGAGCAGTACTTC
NA TRBD2 TRBJ2-3 TRBV9 CASSVSGGTADTQYF TGTGCCAGCAGCGTATCGGGGGGGACTGCAGATACGCAGTATTTT
NA NA TRBJ2-1 TRBV5-4 CASSLGGSEQFF TGTGCCAGCAGCTTGGGAGGGAGTGAGCAGTTCTTC
NA NA TRBJ2-5 TRBV5-1 CASSPWGQGGEETQYF TGCGCCAGCAGCCCCTGGGGGCAGGGGGGAGAAGAGACCCAGTACTTC
NA NA TRBJ1-1 TRBV18 CASSPTGGSTEAFF TGTGCCAGCTCACCAACGGGGGGGAGCACTGAAGCTTTCTTT
NA NA TRBJ1-1 TRBV11-1 CASSKMIGMGTEAFF TGTGCCAGCAGCAAAATGATAGGGATGGGAACTGAAGCTTTCTTT
few TRBD2 TRBJ2-1 TRBV7-2 CASSLNLAGSYNEQFF TGTGCCAGCAGCTTAAACCTAGCGGGTTCCTACAATGAGCAGTTCTTC
NA TRBD2 TRBJ2-7 TRBV28 CASSSGLAGGEQYF TGTGCCAGCAGTTCTGGACTAGCGGGAGGCGAGCAGTACTTC
NA NA TRBJ1-2 TRBV2 CASLLLSQGDYTF TGTGCCAGCCTGCTCCTCTCCCAAGGAGACTACACCTTC
NA TRBD1 TRBJ1-2 TRBV30 CAWSVLGTGGGYTF TGTGCCTGGAGTGTCCTTGGGACAGGGGGTGGCTACACCTTC
NA TRBD1 TRBJ2-5 TRBV7-7 CASSLGQGAEETQYF TGTGCCAGCAGCCTTGGACAGGGGGCTGAAGAGACCCAGTACTTC
NA NA TRBJ2-3 TRBV6-5 CASSYPGHQDTQYF TGTGCCAGCAGTTACCCGGGACATCAAGATACGCAGTATTTT
NA TRBD2 TRBJ2-3 TRBV25-1 CASSEYGTSDDTQYF TGTGCCAGCAGTGAATACGGGACTAGCGATGATACGCAGTATTTT
NA TRBD1 TRBJ1-3 TRBV2 CASRPDRGSGNTIYF TGTGCCAGCAGACCAGACAGGGGCTCTGGAAACACCATATATTTT
NA NA TRBJ1-2 TRBV7-9 CASSQEHRWNYGYTF TGCGCCAGCAGCCAAGAGCATAGGTGGAACTATGGCTACACCTTC
NA TRBD1 TRBJ2-1 TRBV7-3 CASSPGQEYNEQFF TGTGCCAGCAGCCCCGGACAGGAATACAATGAGCAGTTCTTC
NA NA TRBJ2-2 TRBV6-1 CASSGRATGELFF TGTGCCAGCAGTGGCAGGGCGACCGGGGAGCTGTTTTTT
few TRBD2 TRBJ2-7 TRBV13 CASSSLKLAGGIEQYF TGTGCCAGCAGCTCCTTAAAACTAGCGGGAGGAATCGAGCAGTACTTC
NA NA TRBJ1-2 TRBV6-5 CASNYGGGDGYTF TGTGCCAGCAATTACGGAGGGGGTGACGGCTACACCTTC
once TRBD2 TRBJ2-7 TRBV7-6 CASSPDVAGGPGGYEQYF TGTGCCAGCAGCCCAGACGTAGCGGGAGGGCCAGGGGGATACGAGCAGTACTTC
NA NA TRBJ2-7 TRBV11-2 CASSLVFSSYEQYF TGTGCCAGCAGCTTAGTTTTCAGCTCCTACGAGCAGTACTTC
NA NA TRBJ2-3 TRBV18 CASSSGTSMWNTQYF TGTGCCAGCTCATCCGGGACTTCCATGTGGAATACGCAGTATTTT
once NA TRBJ1-3 TRBV7-9 CASSLDRQPGNTIYF TGTGCCAGCAGCTTAGACAGGCAACCTGGAAACACCATATATTTT
NA TRBD2 TRBJ2-1 TRBV5-1 CASSPGLAGAYNEQFF TGCGCCAGCAGCCCGGGACTAGCGGGGGCCTACAATGAGCAGTTCTTC
NA NA TRBJ1-1 TRBV5-1 CASSSTGTANTEAFF TGCGCCAGCAGCTCAACCGGGACTGCGAACACTGAAGCTTTCTTT
NA TRBD2 TRBJ2-3 TRBV6-6 CASSKTAGAVTDTQYF TGTGCCAGCAGCAAGACAGCGGGGGCCGTCACAGATACGCAGTATTTT
NA NA TRBJ2-7 TRBV10-2 CASSGAQSYEQYF TGCGCCAGCAGTGGGGCCCAAAGCTACGAGCAGTACTTC
NA NA TRBJ2-4 TRBV6-5 CASRAPGHKNIQYF TGTGCCAGCAGGGCCCCGGGACATAAAAACATTCAGTACTTC
NA NA TRBJ1-4 TRBV5-1 CASSPSGGREKLFF TGCGCCAGCAGCCCCTCCGGAGGGCGTGAAAAACTGTTTTTT
NA NA TRBJ1-2 TRBV6-1 CASLSGRGYGYTF TGTGCCAGCTTGTCAGGGCGCGGCTATGGCTACACCTTC
few NA TRBJ1-1 TRBV25-1 CASTLIGTTEAFF TGTGCCAGCACGTTAATTGGGACAACTGAAGCTTTCTTT
few TRBD2 TRBJ2-1 TRBV7-9 CASSLGVGAGVADEQFF TGTGCCAGCAGCTTAGGGGTCGGAGCGGGAGTGGCGGATGAGCAGTTCTTC
NA NA TRBJ2-1 TRBV7-9 CASNLKGNEQFF TGTGCCAGCAACTTAAAGGGCAATGAGCAGTTCTTC
NA NA TRBJ1-2 TRBV30 CAWSGPGRSLGYTF TGTGCCTGGAGTGGCCCCGGTAGGAGTCTTGGCTACACCTTC
NA TRBD2 TRBJ2-1 TRBV19 CASSFWTSDNEQFF TGTGCCAGTAGTTTCTGGACTAGCGACAATGAGCAGTTCTTC
NA TRBD2 TRBJ2-3 TRBV28 CASRPTSSDTQYF TGTGCCAGCAGACCGACTAGCTCAGATACGCAGTATTTT
NA TRBD1 TRBJ1-4 TRBV6-5 CASSYSLDRVNEKLFF TGTGCCAGCAGTTACTCTCTGGACAGGGTGAATGAAAAACTGTTTTTT
few NA TRBJ1-1 TRBV7-9 CASSLAGTSNTEAFF TGTGCCAGCAGCTTAGCGGGGACGTCGAACACTGAAGCTTTCTTT
NA TRBD2 TRBJ2-7 TRBV28 CASSFGGLAGGYMPEQYF TGTGCCAGCAGTTTTGGTGGACTAGCGGGAGGGTACATGCCCGAGCAGTACTTC
once NA TRBJ2-7 TRBV6-5 CASSDRVRARYEQYF TGTGCCAGCAGCGACCGGGTCCGTGCTAGGTACGAGCAGTACTTC